Following are 17 T cell receptor beta chains from one sample sequenced in a study of cytomegalovirus exposure and HLA in healthy donors. Both 60 Vbeta primers and 13 Jbeta primers went into the PCR. Some clones are missing from TCRdb's copy, which holds only in-frame ones; the method was immunoSEQ multiplex PCR. Among approximately 100,000 clones listed, 75% were seen once. Sample: PBMCs. Receptors were obtained from a man between 50 and 59 years old in good health and CMV-seronegative.

The rearrangement joins TRBV28 to TRBJ1-1; 8 bases map to TRBD1. The germline gives CDR1 MDHEN, CDR2 SYDVKM. With V trimmed by 6 bases and J by 4 bases, 7 bases remained unmatched. CDR3 length equals 14 residues. The DNA of the CDR3 is TGTGCCAGCAGGTCCCAGGGGGCTGTCACTGAAGCTTTCTTT. Residues: CASRSQGAVTEAFF. Using reference TRBV28 and TRBJ1-1 for the parts outside the CDR3, the full variable domain is DVKVTQSSRYLVKRTGEKVFLECVQDMDHENMFWYRQDPGLGLRLIYFSYDVKMKEKGDIPEGYSVSREKKERFSLILESASTNQTSMYLCASRSQGAVTEAFFGQGTRLTVV.

This clone turned up a few times. V and J are TRBV9 and TRBJ2-1; 9 bases align to TRBD1. The CDR3 spans 16 residues. Germline V gene lookup returns CDR1 SGDLS and CDR2 YYNGEE. Trimming took 2 bases from V and 3 from J; bases not matched to a gene: 6. CDR3 residues: CASSVNRDRDYNEQFF. DNA of the CDR3: TGTGCCAGCAGCGTGAACCGGGACAGGGACTACAATGAGCAGTTCTTC.

The CDR3 bases are TGTGCCACCGAGCGGGAGGGAACCTACGAGCAGTACTTC. It encodes CATEREGTYEQYF. This chain uses TRBV6-1 with TRBJ2-5, with 10 bases lining up with TRBD2. The DNA end is more similar to TRBJ2-7, so the J call may be wrong. This CDR3 comprises 13 residues. CDR1 and CDR2 (germline): MNHNS, SASEGT.

The V and J genes are TRBV18 and TRBJ1-1; TRBD1 aligns across 12 bases. Germline V gene sequence: CDR1 KGHSH, CDR2 LQKENI. J gave up 5 bases and V 5 bases, and 6 bases lay outside the gene matches. The length of the CDR3 is 15 residues. The CDR3 nucleotides read TGTGCCAGCTCATCCGGGACAGGGGGCCGAACTGAAGCTTTCTTT. Translating it yields CASSSGTGGRTEAFF.

This clone has a handful of counts. CDR3 loop: CASSQDETTEAFF. CDR3 DNA sequence: TGCGCCAGCAGCCAAGATGAGACTACTGAAGCTTTCTTT. This chain joins TRBV4-3 and TRBJ1-1; D gene ambiguous. Looked up from germline, CDR1 is LGHNA and CDR2 is YSLEER. V was trimmed by 0 bases and J by 5 bases, leaving 7 bases between them. CDR3 length: 13 residues.

This clone was seen only a few times. The genes are TRBV4-1 and TRBJ2-1; unclear D gene. This CDR3 region has 15 residues. CDR1 MGHRA and CDR2 YSYEKL come from the germline V gene. V was clipped by 1 base and J by 0 bases, with 7 bases between them. The chain's CDR3 is CASSQGLSSYNEQFF. The CDR3, as DNA: TGCGCCAGCAGCCAAGGGTTGAGCTCCTACAATGAGCAGTTCTTC.

The V gene is TRBV15, the J gene TRBJ1-1; maybe TRBD1 (6 bases). Germline CDR1 is LNHNV and CDR2 is YYDKDF (reference sequence). Trimming cost V 9 bases and J 3 bases, with 20 bases left between them. There are 15 residues in the CDR3. For the CDR3, the DNA is TGTGCCACTAGGGAATTACAGGGAGGGTACACTGAAGCTTTCTTT. Translation gives CATRELQGGYTEAFF.

The CDR3 spells CAISESSLTTNEKLFF. CDR3 coding DNA: TGTGCCATCAGTGAGTCAAGCCTAACAACTAATGAAAAACTGTTTTTT. V and J are TRBV10-3 and TRBJ1-4; D unresolved. The V gene lost 0 bases and the J gene lost 0 bases, with 8 bases spanning the gap. CDR1 is ENHRY and CDR2 is SYGVKD in the germline V gene. The CDR3 contains 16 residues.

CDR3 sequence reads: CASSLGQGDGNSPLHF. CDR3 sequence (DNA): TGTGCCAGCAGTTTGGGACAGGGGGATGGTAATTCACCCCTCCACTTT. The chain joins TRBV6-5 to TRBJ1-6, with TRBD1 identical over 11 bases. This CDR3 has 16 residues. V trimming: 4 bases; J trimming: 6 bases; junction bases outside the gene matches: 5. Looked up from germline, CDR1 is MNHEY and CDR2 is SVGAGI.

In this sample, this clone turned up once. The CDR3 protein is CASSLAGGGSGGQPQHF. The CDR3 DNA is TGTGCCAGCAGCTTAGCGGGAGGGGGGAGCGGAGGCCAGCCCCAGCATTTT. The chain carries TRBV7-9 and TRBJ1-5, with D perhaps TRBD1 (6 bases). The CDR3 has 17 amino acids. The germline V and J ends were trimmed by 0 bases and 7 bases, with 19 bases remaining between them. In germline, CDR1 is SEHNR, CDR2 FQNEAQ (reference sequence).

The chain combines TRBV6-1 with TRBJ1-5, with 8 positions matching TRBD1. The germline V gene encodes CDR1 MNHNS and CDR2 SASEGT. V shed 1 base and J 6 bases; nucleotides not matched to a gene: 5. The CDR3 sequence is 15 residues long. The CDR3 reads CASSEDRGSGQPQHF. In nucleotides, the CDR3 is TGTGCCAGCAGTGAAGACAGGGGGTCCGGTCAGCCCCAGCATTTT.

CDR3 sequence: CASSLGAQAQGEQFF. Written as DNA, the CDR3 is TGTGCCAGCAGCTTAGGGGCCCAGGCGCAAGGTGAGCAGTTCTTC. This sequence joins TRBV11-3 and TRBJ2-1, with D uncertain. Per germline, CDR1 SGHNT and CDR2 YENEEA. The CDR3 spans 15 residues. Trimming shortened V by 1 base and J by 9 bases, and 16 bases separated the two germline ends.

This clone appeared a single time. The chain employs TRBV5-1 and TRBJ2-2, with D possibly matching TRBD1 (6 bases). Per the germline V gene, CDR1 is SGHRS and CDR2 is YFSETQ. The CDR3 contains 16 residues. The V end was cut by 4 bases, the J end by 4 bases, with 17 bases between. Here the CDR3 reads CASSRILGQSTGELFF. The CDR3 coding sequence is TGCGCCAGCAGCAGGATACTGGGACAATCCACCGGGGAGCTGTTTTTT.

V is TRBV28 and J is TRBJ2-4, with a weak D call TRBD1 (6 bases). Trimming stripped 7 bases from V and 1 base from J, with 11 bases between. This CDR3 is 14 amino acids long. In germline, CDR1 is MDHEN, CDR2 SYDVKM. CDR3 coding DNA: TGTGCCAGCATGCTCCAGGGGGCCAAAAACATTCAGTACTTC. It is translated as CASMLQGAKNIQYF.

This chain joins TRBV7-6 and TRBJ2-7; D may be TRBD2 (5 bases). V dropped 3 bases and J dropped 2 bases, with 8 bases sitting between them. The CDR3 spans 13 residues. The germline CDR1 and CDR2 sequences are SGHVS and FNYEAQ. CDR3 DNA sequence: TGTGCCAGCAGCTTGGACGGGACCTACGAGCAGTACTTC. It encodes CASSLDGTYEQYF.

The V and J genes are TRBV7-2 and TRBJ2-2, with 7 bases lining up with TRBD2. CDR1 SGHTA and CDR2 FQGNSA come from the germline V gene. This CDR3 has 15 amino acids. J was trimmed by 2 bases and V by 4 bases; bases with no gene match: 4. The CDR3 nucleotides are TGTGCCAGCAGCTCTGGGGGGGATAACACCGGGGAGCTGTTTTTT. As protein: CASSSGGDNTGELFF. Together with reference TRBV7-2 and TRBJ2-2, the CDR3 gives the full variable domain: GAGVSQSPSNKVTEKGKDVELRCDPISGHTALYWYRQSLGQGLEFLIYFQGNSAPDKSGLPSDRFSAERTGGSVSTLTIQRTQQEDSAVYLCASSSGGDNTGELFFGEGSRLTVL.

V gene TRBV30 combines with J gene TRBJ2-4; TRBD2 matches 9 bases. Germline trimming cut 1 base from V and 7 bases from J; bases unmatched to any gene: 5. The germline V gene has CDR1 GTSNPN and CDR2 SVGIG (reference sequence). The CDR3 has 14 residues. The CDR3 spells CAWSARTSDNIQYF. For the CDR3, the DNA is TGTGCCTGGAGTGCTAGGACTAGCGACAACATTCAGTACTTC.